This TCR beta chain was documented in a study of T cell responses to AZD1222 COVID-19 vaccine. Study outcomes and limitations: Baseline antibody screening turned up just six or seven seropositive AZD1222 recipients. Unmutated regions of variants are reportedly targeted by nearly half of spike-specific TCRs. No day 14 peak samples; only post-peak repertoires were characterized. Females made up more of the donors, who were largely white British, and clonal diversity may have come out too low.

Concerning this clone: Its target is not known.

Sequenced by immunoSEQ multiplex PCR; TCRdb stores in-frame clones only, minus some. The sample yields about 76,000 clones, roughly nine tenths seen once. The CDR3 runs 14 residues. Germline V CDR1 and CDR2: SNHLY, FYNNEI. V gave up 7 bases and J gave up 0 bases, with 11 bases separating them. The receptor's source is an adult in good health. This chain uses TRBV2 with TRBJ2-3, with D tentatively TRBD2 (6 bases). Material: peripheral blood, obtained on day 0 of AZD1222 vaccination. CDR3 sequence: CASNVGGSTDTQYF. CDR3 coding DNA: TGTGCCAGCAATGTGGGGGGTAGCACAGATACGCAGTATTTT. The full variable domain, in which reference TRBV2 and TRBJ2-3 provide the parts outside the CDR3, is EPEVTQTPSHQVTQMGQEVILRCVPISNHLYFYWYRQILGQKVEFLVSFYNNEISEKSEIFDDQFSVERPDGSNFTLKIRSTKLEDSAMYFCASNVGGSTDTQYFGPGTRLTVL.